The T cell receptor beta chain under discussion was sequenced for a study of blood T cell repertoires in COVID-19. CDR1 is SGHNT and CDR2 is YYREEE in the germline V gene (reference sequence). The CDR3 extends over 16 amino acids. The V gene lost 4 bases and the J gene lost 0 bases, with 16 bases spanning the gap. The data were produced by immunoSEQ multiplex PCR, yet TCRdb's version contains in-frame clones alone and is incomplete. The sample contains tens of thousands of clones, over 80% of which appear only once. Specimen: peripheral blood. The chain joins TRBV5-4 to TRBJ1-1; D possibly corresponds to TRBD1 (6 bases). This clonotype was obtained from a man aged 70 or older with acute or convalescent COVID-19. The DNA of the CDR3 is TGTGCCAGCAGCCCGAGGCGGGGGGCCATGAACACTGAAGCTTTCTTT. Translation gives CASSPRRGAMNTEAFF. The variable domain in full, completed from reference TRBV5-4 and TRBJ1-1, reads ETGVTQSPTHLIKTRGQQVTLRCSSQSGHNTVSWYQQALGQGPQFIFQYYREEENGRGNFPPRFSGLQFPNYSSELNVNALELDDSALYLCASSPRRGAMNTEAFFGQGTRLTVV.